This entry lists 12 T cell receptor beta chains sequenced from one sample in a study of T-cell memory formation after mild COVID-19. Using its own MiXCR run on the 5' RACE reads, TCRdb lists one record per CDR3 protein. The sample lists about 39,000 distinct CDR3 sequences; less than 8% were seen once. Sequencing input: PBMCs or a T cell subset sorted from them (not recorded which). The receptor source for this set is an adult who had mild COVID-19 (a few samples of this study predate the infection). Cell type and time point are not known.

This clonotype was counted between two and nine times. V and J are TRBV18 and TRBJ2-5; 7 bases match TRBD2. V lost 3 bases to trimming and J lost 2 bases; unmatched junction nucleotides: 9. Germline V lookup: CDR1 KGHSH, CDR2 LQKENI. The CDR3 has 16 residues. CDR3 bases: TGTGCCAGCTCACCGACGGGGGGTAGTGGACAAGAGACCCAGTACTTC. Encoded protein: CASSPTGGSGQETQYF.

This clonotype has a handful of counts. The V call is TRBV7-2, the J call TRBJ1-5; no definite D call. The CDR3 has 14 amino acids. CDR1 SGHTA and CDR2 FQGNSA come from the germline V gene. Trimming removed 3 bases from V and 3 bases from J, with 9 bases in between. This CDR3 is CASSLYGHNQPQHF. The CDR3 DNA sequence: TGTGCCAGCAGCTTGTACGGGCACAATCAGCCCCAGCATTTT.

The table lists this clonotype with many counts. The chain couples TRBV5-1 to TRBJ1-1, with 8 bases that match TRBD1. V gave up 0 bases and J gave up 5 bases; unmatched junction bases: 9. Germline V gives CDR1 SGHRS, CDR2 YFSETQ. This CDR3 contains 16 residues. CDR3 sequence reads: CASSLEAYRGNTEAFF. Here the CDR3 DNA reads TGCGCCAGCAGCTTGGAAGCCTACAGGGGGAATACTGAAGCTTTCTTT.

This clonotype has only a few counts. The V and J genes are TRBV12-3 or TRBV12-4 and TRBJ1-1, with D unresolved. The CDR3 runs 14 residues. The ends were cut back, 3 bases at V and 0 bases at J, with 8 bases in the middle. In DNA, the CDR3 is TGTGCCAGCAGTTTGAATTTCATGAACACTGAAGCTTTCTTT. Residues: CASSLNFMNTEAFF.

There are many counts of this clonotype. This chain uses TRBV5-1 with TRBJ2-3, with D tentatively TRBD1 or TRBD2 (5 bases each). CDR3 length: 17 amino acids. Trimming pared 7 bases from V and 14 bases from J, leaving 35 bases between. CDR1 is SGHRS, CDR2 YFSETQ, per germline. CDR3: CASSASVVGTTPELRYF. CDR3 nucleotides: TGCGCCAGCTCAGCTTCGGTGGTTGGGACCACCCCGGAGTTGAGGTATTTT.

This clonotype was seen ten or more times. This rearrangement joins TRBV18 to TRBJ2-4; 7 bases map to TRBD2. This CDR3 is built from 12 residues. Unmatched junction bases numbered 2, after V lost 6 bases and J lost 6 bases. The germline CDR1 and CDR2 sequences are KGHSH and LQKENI. The CDR3 sequence is CASSSGGNIQYF. The CDR3 DNA reads as TGTGCCAGCTCCTCGGGGGGAAACATTCAGTACTTC.

This clonotype came up many times. The chain has TRBV20-1 and TRBJ2-1; D is perhaps TRBD1 (5 bases). The V end lost 6 bases, the J end lost 7 bases, and 16 bases lay between the germline ends. The CDR3 length is 13 residues. Per the germline V gene, CDR1 is DFQATT and CDR2 is SNEGSKA (reference sequence). This CDR3 is CSAMTRVGNEQFF. For the CDR3, the DNA is TGCAGTGCCATGACCAGGGTTGGGAATGAGCAGTTCTTC.

This clonotype was recorded at least ten times. The rearrangement uses TRBV6-2 or TRBV6-3 and TRBJ1-1; D remains unclear. CDR1 and CDR2 (germline): MNHEY, SVGEGT. V was clipped by 7 bases and J by 6 bases, with 21 bases between them. This CDR3 spans 15 amino acids. This CDR3 is CASNHRALKSPEAFF. The CDR3 DNA reads TGTGCCAGCAATCACCGGGCACTGAAGAGTCCTGAAGCTTTCTTT.

This clonotype was counted a few times. The rearrangement joins TRBV3-1 to TRBJ1-2; D remains unclear. The V gene's germline CDR1 is LGHDT and CDR2 YNNKEL (reference sequence). Trimming cost V 1 base and J 8 bases, with 8 bases left between them. The CDR3 consists of 12 residues. The CDR3 DNA reads TGTGCCAGCAGCCAAGTACTGAGCGGCTACACCTTC. Translating it yields CASSQVLSGYTF.

This clonotype was seen at least ten times. The chain couples TRBV7-2 to TRBJ2-1, with a weak D call TRBD1 (6 bases). The CDR3 is 16 residues long. Germline CDR1 SGHTA, CDR2 FQGNSA. V dropped 4 bases and J dropped 7 bases, with 20 bases sitting between them. The CDR3 spells CASSSTYTGTPNEQFF. DNA for the CDR3: TGTGCCAGCAGCTCGACTTATACAGGGACCCCAAATGAGCAGTTCTTC.

This clonotype came up a few times. The rearrangement uses TRBV30 and TRBJ2-3; 8 positions match TRBD2. The CDR3 loop spans 14 amino acids. V gave up 4 bases and J gave up 0 bases; unmatched junction bases: 3. The germline CDR1 and CDR2 sequences are GTSNPN and SVGIG (reference sequence). The chain's CDR3 is CAWTRGVSTDTQYF. DNA for the CDR3: TGTGCCTGGACGCGGGGGGTTAGCACAGATACGCAGTATTTT.

In its sample, this clonotype was seen many times. This rearrangement joins TRBV20-1 to TRBJ1-3, with a possible D match to TRBD1 (6 bases). This CDR3 is built from 15 residues. Trimming left V 1 base short and J 2 bases short, with 12 bases between. Germline CDR1 reads DFQATT; CDR2 reads SNEGSKA (reference sequence). CDR3 residues: CSARVPGATGNTIYF. The CDR3 DNA follows: TGCAGTGCTAGAGTCCCAGGGGCGACTGGAAACACCATATATTTT.